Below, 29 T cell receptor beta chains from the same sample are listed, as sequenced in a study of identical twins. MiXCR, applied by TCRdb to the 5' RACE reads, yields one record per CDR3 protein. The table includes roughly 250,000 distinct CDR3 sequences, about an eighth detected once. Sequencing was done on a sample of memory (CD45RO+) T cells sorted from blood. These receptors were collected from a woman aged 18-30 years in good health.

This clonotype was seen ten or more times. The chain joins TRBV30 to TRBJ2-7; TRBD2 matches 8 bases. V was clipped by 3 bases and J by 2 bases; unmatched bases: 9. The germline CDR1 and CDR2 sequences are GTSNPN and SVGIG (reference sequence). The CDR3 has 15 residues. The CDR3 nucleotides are TGTGCCTGGAGCCGTTCTAGCGGGTATGCCTACGAGCAGTACTTC. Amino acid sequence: CAWSRSSGYAYEQYF.

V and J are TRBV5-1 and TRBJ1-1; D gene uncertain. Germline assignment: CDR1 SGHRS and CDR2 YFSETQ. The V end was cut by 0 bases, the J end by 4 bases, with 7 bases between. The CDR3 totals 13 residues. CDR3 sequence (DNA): TGCGCCAGCAGCTTGGGTTGGGCCACTGAAGCTTTCTTT. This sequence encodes CASSLGWATEAFF.

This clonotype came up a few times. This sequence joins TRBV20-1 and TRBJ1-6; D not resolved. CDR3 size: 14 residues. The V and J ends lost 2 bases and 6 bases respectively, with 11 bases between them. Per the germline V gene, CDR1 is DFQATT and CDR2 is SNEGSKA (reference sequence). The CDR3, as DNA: TGCAGTGCTAGACATTTAGGCGTTAATTCACCCCTCCACTTT. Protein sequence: CSARHLGVNSPLHF.

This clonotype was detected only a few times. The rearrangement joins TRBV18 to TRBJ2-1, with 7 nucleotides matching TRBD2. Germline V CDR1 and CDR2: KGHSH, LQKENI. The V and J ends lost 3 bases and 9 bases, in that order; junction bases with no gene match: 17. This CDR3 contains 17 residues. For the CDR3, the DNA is TGTGCCAGCTCACCCCCGGAGCTTGGGGCCGGGGAGGGTGAGCAGTTCTTC. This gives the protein CASSPPELGAGEGEQFF.

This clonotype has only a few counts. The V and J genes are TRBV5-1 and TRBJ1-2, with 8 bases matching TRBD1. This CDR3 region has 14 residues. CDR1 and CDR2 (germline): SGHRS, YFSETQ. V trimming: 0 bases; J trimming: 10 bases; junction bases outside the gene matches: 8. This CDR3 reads CASSLGGTGGLYTF. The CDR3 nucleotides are TGCGCCAGCAGCTTGGGAGGGACAGGTGGACTCTACACCTTC. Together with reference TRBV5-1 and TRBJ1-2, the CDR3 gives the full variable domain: KAGVTQTPRYLIKTRGQQVTLSCSPISGHRSVSWYQQTPGQGLQFLFEYFSETQRNKGNFPGRFSGRQFSNSRSEMNVSTLELGDSALYLCASSLGGTGGLYTFGSGTRLTVV.

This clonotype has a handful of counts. CDR3 sequence: CATSDSSGATTDTQYF. DNA for the CDR3: TGTGCCACCAGTGACTCCTCAGGGGCCACCACAGATACGCAGTATTTT. The chain joins TRBV24-1 to TRBJ2-3; D might be TRBD1 (6 bases). The germline V gene encodes CDR1 KGHDR and CDR2 SFDVKD. This CDR3 spans 16 amino acids. Trimming cost V 4 bases and J 2 bases, with 15 bases left between them.

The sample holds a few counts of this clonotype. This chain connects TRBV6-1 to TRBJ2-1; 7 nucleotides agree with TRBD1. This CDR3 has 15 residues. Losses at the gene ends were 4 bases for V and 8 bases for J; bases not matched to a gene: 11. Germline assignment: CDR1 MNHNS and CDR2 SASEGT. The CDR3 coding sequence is TGTGCCAGCAGTGTGTCCCCCAAAGGGGGCGATGAGCAGTTCTTC. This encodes CASSVSPKGGDEQFF.

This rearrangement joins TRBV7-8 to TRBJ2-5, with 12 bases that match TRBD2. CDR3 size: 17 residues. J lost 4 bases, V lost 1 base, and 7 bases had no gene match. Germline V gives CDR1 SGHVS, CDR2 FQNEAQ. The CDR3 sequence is CASSLGLAGGPRETQYF. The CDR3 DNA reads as TGTGCCAGCAGCTTAGGCCTAGCGGGAGGGCCGCGAGAGACCCAGTACTTC.

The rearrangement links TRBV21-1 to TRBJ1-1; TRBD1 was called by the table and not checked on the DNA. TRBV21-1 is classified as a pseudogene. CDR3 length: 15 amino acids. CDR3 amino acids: CASSGRGPKLGEAFF. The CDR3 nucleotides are TGTGCCAGCAGCGGGCGGGGTCCCAAACTAGGTGAAGCTTTCTTT.

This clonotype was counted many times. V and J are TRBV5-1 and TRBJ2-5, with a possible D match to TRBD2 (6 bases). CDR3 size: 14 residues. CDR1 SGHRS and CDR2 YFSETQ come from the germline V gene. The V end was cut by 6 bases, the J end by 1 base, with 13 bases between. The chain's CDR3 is CASTLGTSQETQYF. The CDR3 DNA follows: TGCGCCAGCACCCTAGGGACTTCCCAAGAGACCCAGTACTTC. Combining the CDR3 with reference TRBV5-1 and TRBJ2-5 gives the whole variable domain KAGVTQTPRYLIKTRGQQVTLSCSPISGHRSVSWYQQTPGQGLQFLFEYFSETQRNKGNFPGRFSGRQFSNSRSEMNVSTLELGDSALYLCASTLGTSQETQYFGPGTRLLVL.

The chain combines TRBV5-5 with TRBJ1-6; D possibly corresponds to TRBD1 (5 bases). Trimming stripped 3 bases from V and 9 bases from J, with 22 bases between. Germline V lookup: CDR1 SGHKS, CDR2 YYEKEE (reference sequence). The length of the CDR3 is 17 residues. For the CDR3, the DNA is TGTGCCAGCAGCTCTATTCGCGGAGGGGTGAATGGTTCACCCCTCCACTTT. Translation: CASSSIRGGVNGSPLHF.

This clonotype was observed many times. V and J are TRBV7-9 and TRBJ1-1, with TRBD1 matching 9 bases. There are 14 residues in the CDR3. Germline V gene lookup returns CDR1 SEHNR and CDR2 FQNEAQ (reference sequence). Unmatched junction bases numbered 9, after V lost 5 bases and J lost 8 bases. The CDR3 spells CASSPSDRGAEAFF. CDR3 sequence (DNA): TGTGCCAGCAGCCCCTCTGACAGGGGGGCCGAAGCTTTCTTT.

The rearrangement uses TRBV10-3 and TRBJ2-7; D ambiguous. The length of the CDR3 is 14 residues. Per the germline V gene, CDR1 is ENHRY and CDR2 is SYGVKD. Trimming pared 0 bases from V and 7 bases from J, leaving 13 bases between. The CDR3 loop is CAISESIRDREQYF. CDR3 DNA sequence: TGTGCCATCAGTGAGTCGATCCGAGACCGTGAGCAGTACTTC.

In nucleotides, the CDR3 is TGTGCCAGCAGCTTTACGGCTCCAGATACGCAGTATTTT. Protein: CASSFTAPDTQYF. The rearrangement links TRBV5-6 to TRBJ2-3; D is ambiguous. CDR1 SGHDT and CDR2 YYEEEE come from the germline V gene. Trimming took 2 bases from V and 4 from J, leaving 8 bases between them. The CDR3 has 13 residues.

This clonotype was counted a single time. Written as DNA, the CDR3 is TGTGCCAGCAGCCAAATTCGTAGCGGGAGGGCCCCGGCCAAAAACATTCAGTACTTC. As protein: CASSQIRSGRAPAKNIQYF. The chain couples TRBV3-1 to TRBJ2-4, with 11 bases aligning to TRBD2. J lost 1 base, V lost 2 bases, and 10 bases had no gene match. Germline CDR1 is LGHDT and CDR2 is YNNKEL (reference sequence). This CDR3 has 19 amino acids. The full variable domain, with the rest looked up from reference TRBV3-1 and TRBJ2-4, is DTAVSQTPKYLVTQMGNDKSIKCEQNLGHDTMYWYKQDSKKFLKIMFSYNNKELIINETVPNRFSPKSPDKAHLNLHINSLELGDSAVYFCASSQIRSGRAPAKNIQYFGAGTRLSVL.

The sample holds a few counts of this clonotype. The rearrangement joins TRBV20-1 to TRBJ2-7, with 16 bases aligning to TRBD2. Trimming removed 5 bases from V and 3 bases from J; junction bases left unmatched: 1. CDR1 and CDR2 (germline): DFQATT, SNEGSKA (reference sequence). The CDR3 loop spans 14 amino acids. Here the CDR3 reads CSAGTSGRVYEQYF. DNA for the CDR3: TGCAGTGCTGGGACTAGCGGGAGGGTCTACGAGCAGTACTTC.

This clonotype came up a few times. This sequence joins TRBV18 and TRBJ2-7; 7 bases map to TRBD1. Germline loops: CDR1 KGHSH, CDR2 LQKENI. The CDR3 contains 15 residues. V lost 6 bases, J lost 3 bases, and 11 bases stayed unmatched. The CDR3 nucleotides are TGTGCCAGCTCCCCAATTAAAAGGACAGGCTACGAGCAGTACTTC. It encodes CASSPIKRTGYEQYF.

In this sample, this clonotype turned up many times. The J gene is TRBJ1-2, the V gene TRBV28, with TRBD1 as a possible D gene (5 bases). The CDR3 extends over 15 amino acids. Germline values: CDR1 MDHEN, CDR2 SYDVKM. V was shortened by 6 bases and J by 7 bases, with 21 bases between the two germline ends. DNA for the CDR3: TGTGCCAGCAGCTCAGCGGGGGGACCTCATAGTGGCTACACCTTC. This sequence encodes CASSSAGGPHSGYTF.

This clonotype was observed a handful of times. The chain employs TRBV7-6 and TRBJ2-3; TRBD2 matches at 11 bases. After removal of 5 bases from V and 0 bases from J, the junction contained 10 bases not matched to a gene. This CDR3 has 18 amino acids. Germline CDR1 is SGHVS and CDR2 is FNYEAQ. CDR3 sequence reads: CASSPGTSGLTSTDTQYF. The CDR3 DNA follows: TGTGCCAGCAGCCCCGGGACTAGCGGCTTAACTAGCACAGATACGCAGTATTTT.

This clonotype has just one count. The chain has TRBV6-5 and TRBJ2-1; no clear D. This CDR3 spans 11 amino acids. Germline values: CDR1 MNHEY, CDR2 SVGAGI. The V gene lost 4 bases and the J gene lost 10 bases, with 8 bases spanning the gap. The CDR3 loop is CASSSLGEQFF. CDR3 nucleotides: TGTGCCAGCAGTTCTCTAGGAGAGCAGTTCTTC.

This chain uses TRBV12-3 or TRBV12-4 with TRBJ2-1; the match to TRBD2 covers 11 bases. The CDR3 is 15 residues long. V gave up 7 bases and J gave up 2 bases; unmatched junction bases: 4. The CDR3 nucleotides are TGTGCCAGCATCTTGACTAGCGGGACCTACAATGAGCAGTTCTTC. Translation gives CASILTSGTYNEQFF.

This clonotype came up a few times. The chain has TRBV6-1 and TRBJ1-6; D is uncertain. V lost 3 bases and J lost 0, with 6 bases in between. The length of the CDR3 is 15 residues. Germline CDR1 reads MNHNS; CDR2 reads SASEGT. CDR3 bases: TGTGCCAGCAGTGATAAAGTCTCCTATAATTCACCCCTCCACTTT. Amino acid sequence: CASSDKVSYNSPLHF.

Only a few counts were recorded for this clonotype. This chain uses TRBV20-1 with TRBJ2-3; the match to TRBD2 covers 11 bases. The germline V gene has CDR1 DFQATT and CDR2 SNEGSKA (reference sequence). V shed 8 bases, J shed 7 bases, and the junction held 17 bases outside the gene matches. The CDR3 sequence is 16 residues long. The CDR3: CSPRPASGRFSNTQYF. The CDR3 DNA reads TGCAGTCCCCGGCCGGCTAGCGGGAGGTTCTCGAATACGCAGTATTTT.

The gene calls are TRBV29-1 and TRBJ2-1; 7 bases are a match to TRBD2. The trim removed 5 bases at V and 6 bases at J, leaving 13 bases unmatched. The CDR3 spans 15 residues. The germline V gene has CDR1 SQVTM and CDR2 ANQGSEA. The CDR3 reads CSVHKWGEGCNEQFF. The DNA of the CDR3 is TGCAGCGTTCACAAGTGGGGGGAGGGCTGCAATGAGCAGTTCTTC.

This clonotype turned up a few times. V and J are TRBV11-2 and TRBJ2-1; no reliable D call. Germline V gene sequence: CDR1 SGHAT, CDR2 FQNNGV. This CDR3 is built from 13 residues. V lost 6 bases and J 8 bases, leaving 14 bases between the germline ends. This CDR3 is CASRRAPEYEQFF. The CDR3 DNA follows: TGTGCCAGCAGAAGGGCCCCCGAATATGAGCAGTTCTTC.

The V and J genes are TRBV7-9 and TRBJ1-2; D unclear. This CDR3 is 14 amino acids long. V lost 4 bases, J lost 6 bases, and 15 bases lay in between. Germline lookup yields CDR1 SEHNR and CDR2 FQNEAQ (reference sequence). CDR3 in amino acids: CASSSWIPGDGYTF. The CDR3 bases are TGTGCCAGCAGCTCCTGGATCCCAGGAGATGGCTACACCTTC.

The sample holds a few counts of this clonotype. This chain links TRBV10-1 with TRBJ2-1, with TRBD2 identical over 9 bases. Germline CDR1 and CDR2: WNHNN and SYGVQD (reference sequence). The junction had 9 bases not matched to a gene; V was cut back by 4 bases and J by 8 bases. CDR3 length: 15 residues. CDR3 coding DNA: TGCGCCAGCAGTGGACATGGCGGGGGGGCCGATGAGCAGTTCTTC. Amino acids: CASSGHGGGADEQFF.

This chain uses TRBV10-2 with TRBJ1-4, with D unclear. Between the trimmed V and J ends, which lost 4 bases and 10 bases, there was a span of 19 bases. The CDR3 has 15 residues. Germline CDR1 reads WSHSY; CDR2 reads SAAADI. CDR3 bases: TGCGCCAGCAGTGCCTCTTTTACGGCCTTCGGAAAACTGTTTTTT. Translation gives CASSASFTAFGKLFF.

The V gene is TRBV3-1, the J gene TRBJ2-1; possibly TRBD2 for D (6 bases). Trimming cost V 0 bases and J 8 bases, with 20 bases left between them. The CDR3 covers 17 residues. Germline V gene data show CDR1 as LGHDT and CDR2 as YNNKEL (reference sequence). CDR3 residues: CASSQETGGDRADEQFF. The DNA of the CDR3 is TGTGCCAGCAGCCAAGAAACCGGCGGGGATCGGGCTGATGAGCAGTTCTTC.